This T cell receptor beta chain appears in the sequencing data of a study of graft-versus-host responses after intestinal transplantation. This CDR3 contains 13 residues. Trimming cost V 4 bases and J 4 bases, with 11 bases left between them. The V gene's germline CDR1 is MGHDK and CDR2 SYGVNS. Clones were read by immunoSEQ multiplex PCR, and TCRdb kept only the in-frame ones, dropping some. The repertoire includes some 18,000 clones, over 75% of them detected once, and about 1.9% sits in the top ten. Sample: PBMCs, taken 14 days after transplant. The chain couples TRBV25-1 to TRBJ2-7, with no clear D. This sequence originates from a human patient who received an intestinal transplant, so some T cells may come from the graft donor. CDR3 coding DNA: TGTGCCAGCAGTGCAGCTTTTGGGTACGAGCAGTACTTC. Translated, it gives CASSAAFGYEQYF.